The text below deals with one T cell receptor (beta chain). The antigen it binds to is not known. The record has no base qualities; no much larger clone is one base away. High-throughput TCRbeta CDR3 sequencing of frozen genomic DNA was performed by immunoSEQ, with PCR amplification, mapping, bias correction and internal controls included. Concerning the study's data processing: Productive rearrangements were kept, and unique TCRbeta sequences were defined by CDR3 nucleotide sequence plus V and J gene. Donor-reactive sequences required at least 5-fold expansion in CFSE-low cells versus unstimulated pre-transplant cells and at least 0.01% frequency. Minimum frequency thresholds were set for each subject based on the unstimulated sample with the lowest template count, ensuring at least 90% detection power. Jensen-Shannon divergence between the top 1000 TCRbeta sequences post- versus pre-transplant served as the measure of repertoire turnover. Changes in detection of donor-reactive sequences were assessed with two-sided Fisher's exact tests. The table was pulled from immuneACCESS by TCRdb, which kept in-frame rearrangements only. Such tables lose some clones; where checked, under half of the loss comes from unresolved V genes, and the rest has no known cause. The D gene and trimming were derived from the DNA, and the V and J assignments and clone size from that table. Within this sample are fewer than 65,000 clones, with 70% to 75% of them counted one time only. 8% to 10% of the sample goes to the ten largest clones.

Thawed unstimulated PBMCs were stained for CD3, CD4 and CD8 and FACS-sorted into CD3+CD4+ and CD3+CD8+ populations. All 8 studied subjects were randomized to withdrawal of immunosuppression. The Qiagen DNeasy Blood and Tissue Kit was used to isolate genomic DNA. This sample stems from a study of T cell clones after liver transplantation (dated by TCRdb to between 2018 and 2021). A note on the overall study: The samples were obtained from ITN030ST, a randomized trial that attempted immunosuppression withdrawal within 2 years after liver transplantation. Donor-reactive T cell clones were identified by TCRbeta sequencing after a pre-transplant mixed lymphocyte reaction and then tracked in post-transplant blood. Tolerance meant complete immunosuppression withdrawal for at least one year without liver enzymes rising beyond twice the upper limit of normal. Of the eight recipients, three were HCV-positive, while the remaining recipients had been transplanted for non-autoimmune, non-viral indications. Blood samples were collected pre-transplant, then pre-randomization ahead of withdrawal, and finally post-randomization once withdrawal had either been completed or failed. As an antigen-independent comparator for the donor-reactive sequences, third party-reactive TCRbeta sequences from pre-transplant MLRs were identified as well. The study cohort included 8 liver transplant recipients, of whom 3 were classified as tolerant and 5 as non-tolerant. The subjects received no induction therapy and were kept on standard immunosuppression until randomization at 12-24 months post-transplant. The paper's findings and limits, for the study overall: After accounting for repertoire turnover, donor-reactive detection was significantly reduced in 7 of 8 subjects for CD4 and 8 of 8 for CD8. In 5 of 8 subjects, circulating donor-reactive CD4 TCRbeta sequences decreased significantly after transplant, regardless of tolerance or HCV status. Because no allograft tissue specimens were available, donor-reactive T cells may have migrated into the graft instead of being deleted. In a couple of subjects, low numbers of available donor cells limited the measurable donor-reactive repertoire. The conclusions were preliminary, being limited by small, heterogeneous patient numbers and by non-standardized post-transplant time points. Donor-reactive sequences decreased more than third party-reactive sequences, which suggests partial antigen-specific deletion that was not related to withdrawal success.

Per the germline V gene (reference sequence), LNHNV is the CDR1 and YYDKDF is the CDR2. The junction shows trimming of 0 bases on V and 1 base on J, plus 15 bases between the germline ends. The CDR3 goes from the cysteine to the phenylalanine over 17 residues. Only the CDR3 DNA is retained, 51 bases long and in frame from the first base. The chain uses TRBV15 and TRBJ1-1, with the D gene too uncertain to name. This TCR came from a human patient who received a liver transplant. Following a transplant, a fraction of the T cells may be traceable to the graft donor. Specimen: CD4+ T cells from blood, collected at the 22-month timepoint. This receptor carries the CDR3 CATSRDPSRYQNTEAFF. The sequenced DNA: TGTGCCACCAGCAGAGACCCAAGCCGATATCAGAACACTGAAGCTTTCTTT.